Sequencing of this TCR beta chain was carried out in a study of glioma-infiltrating T cells after dendritic cell vaccination. Time point specified: after dendritic cell vaccination, including at tumor progression/relapse. V dropped 4 bases and J dropped 2; count of bases not matched to a gene: 8. This CDR3 is built from 16 residues. The V gene's germline CDR1 is ENHRY and CDR2 SYGVKD. Libraries were prepared by immunoSEQ multiplex PCR; TCRdb keeps only in-frame clonotypes and omits some of them. The table lists approximately 48,000 clones, around nine tenths of them singletons, with less than 6.5% in the top ten.

The sample consisted of blood, taken after dendritic cell vaccination. This chain connects TRBV10-3 to TRBJ2-1; 7 bases are a match to TRBD2. This TCR derives from a human donor with glioblastoma. CDR3 amino acids: CAISGGGGSTYNEQFF. The CDR3 DNA is TGTGCCATCAGTGGGGGGGGAGGGTCGACCTACAATGAGCAGTTCTTC.